These 27 T cell receptor beta chains came from one sample sequenced in a study of blood T cell repertoires in COVID-19. Assay used: immunoSEQ multiplex PCR; TCRdb lists only in-frame clones, some missing. Counted here are roughly 250,000 clones, approximately 79% occurring once; the ten biggest clones make up 4%. The sequenced sample was peripheral blood. Receptors originate from a woman aged 40 to 50 with active or convalescent COVID-19.

The chain is built from TRBV5-1 and TRBJ1-1, with a tentative D call TRBD1 (5 bases). Between the trimmed V and J ends, which lost 0 bases and 6 bases, there was a span of 12 bases. The CDR3 extends over 14 amino acids. Per germline, CDR1 SGHRS and CDR2 YFSETQ. CDR3 coding DNA: TGCGCCAGCAGCTTGGAGGGGTTTGGGGCTGAAGCTTTCTTT. It translates to CASSLEGFGAEAFF.

This chain connects TRBV25-1 to TRBJ1-6, with 8 nucleotides matching TRBD1. This CDR3 has 16 amino acids. V lost 2 bases to trimming and J lost 6 bases; unmatched junction nucleotides: 6. The V gene's germline CDR1 is MGHDK and CDR2 SYGVNS. The CDR3 spells CASSEEDRAINSPLHF. In DNA, the CDR3 is TGTGCCAGCAGTGAAGAGGACAGGGCTATTAATTCACCCCTCCACTTT. The full variable domain, its missing parts supplied by reference TRBV25-1 and TRBJ1-6, is EADIYQTPRYLVIGTGKKITLECSQTMGHDKMYWYQQDPGMELHLIHYSYGVNSTEKGDLSSESTVSRIRTEHFPLTLESARPSHTSQYLCASSEEDRAINSPLHFGNGTRLTVT.

This clone was observed a single time. This sequence joins TRBV18 and TRBJ2-7, with D possibly matching TRBD1 (6 bases). Trimming took off 4 bases at V and 4 bases at J, with 8 bases between the two ends. This CDR3 is built from 12 residues. Germline CDR1 reads KGHSH; CDR2 reads LQKENI. The CDR3 DNA is TGTGCCAGCTCACTACAGGGTTACGAGCAGTACGTC. This sequence encodes CASSLQGYEQYV.

The rearrangement uses TRBV7-3 and TRBJ1-5; D unresolved. V was clipped by 5 bases and J by 6 bases, with 11 bases between them. The CDR3 spans 13 residues. Germline CDR1 reads SGHTA; CDR2 reads FQGTGA. The CDR3 spells CASSPDSIQPQHF. The DNA of the CDR3 is TGTGCCAGCAGCCCCGACTCCATTCAGCCCCAGCATTTT.

This clone was detected only once. The gene calls are TRBV6-1 and TRBJ2-4, with a weak D call TRBD2 (5 bases). Trimming cost V 4 bases and J 3 bases, with 22 bases left between them. Germline V gene data show CDR1 as MNHNS and CDR2 as SASEGT. The CDR3 is 18 amino acids. The chain's CDR3 is CASSGVHRGGVGKNIQYF. The DNA of the CDR3 is TGTGCCAGCAGTGGAGTCCATAGAGGAGGAGTAGGCAAAAACATTCAGTACTTC.

This rearrangement joins TRBV3-1 (or the pseudogene TRBV3-2) to TRBJ2-1; 11 nucleotides line up with TRBD2. V dropped 4 bases and J dropped 5; count of bases not matched to a gene: 7. This CDR3 contains 16 residues. Germline CDR1 LGHDT, CDR2 YNNKEL (reference sequence). CDR3: CASSPPSGGRDNEQFF. CDR3 in DNA: TGTGCCAGCAGCCCTCCTAGCGGGGGGAGGGACAATGAGCAGTTCTTC.

The chain is built from TRBV19 and TRBJ1-2, with D maybe TRBD1 (5 bases). The germline V gene encodes CDR1 LNHDA and CDR2 SQIVND (reference sequence). V gave up 5 bases and J gave up 8 bases, with 24 bases separating them. The CDR3 spans 16 residues. The CDR3 coding sequence is TGTGCCAGTAGTGGTGGAATAGGACAACCAGAAAGGGGCTACACCTTC. It encodes CASSGGIGQPERGYTF.

The J gene is TRBJ2-3, the V gene TRBV3-1 (or the pseudogene TRBV3-2), with 16 nucleotides matching TRBD2. This CDR3 spans 18 amino acids. Germline V gene lookup returns CDR1 LGHDT and CDR2 YNNKEL (reference sequence). Losses at the gene ends were 1 base for V and 4 bases for J; bases not matched to a gene: 5. In DNA form, the CDR3 reads TGTGCCAGCAGCCAAGTTGGGACTAGCGGGGGGGCCCCAGATACGCAGTATTTT. It encodes CASSQVGTSGGAPDTQYF.

The rearrangement uses TRBV12-3 or TRBV12-4 and TRBJ2-3; D remains unclear. CDR3 size: 12 residues. The V and J ends lost 5 bases and 10 bases respectively, with 13 bases between them. The CDR3 DNA is TGTGCCAGCAGTCAACTTCTAAGTCCGCAGTATTTT. Encoded protein: CASSQLLSPQYF.

This clone was seen a few times. The identical CDR3 is also encoded by other nucleotide sequences in the sample. The gene calls are TRBV12-3 or TRBV12-4 and TRBJ1-3; D remains unclear. Trimming removed 2 bases at V and 4 bases at J, with 3 bases between. The CDR3 runs to 12 residues. The CDR3 DNA reads as TGTGCCAGCAGTTTATCGGGAAACACCATATATTTT. It specifies CASSLSGNTIYF.

The chain joins TRBV5-4 to TRBJ1-1; no definite D call. CDR3 length: 15 amino acids. Germline CDR1 and CDR2: SGHNT and YYREEE (reference sequence). Between the trimmed V and J ends, which lost 5 bases and 0 bases, there was a span of 14 bases. The CDR3 bases are TGTGCCAGCAGGGAACAGAGTATGGTGAACACTGAAGCTTTCTTT. This codes for CASREQSMVNTEAFF.

The chain joins TRBV6-2 or TRBV6-3 to TRBJ2-1; 11 positions match TRBD2. V gave up 5 bases and J gave up 3 bases; unmatched junction bases: 9. The CDR3 has 17 residues. In germline, CDR1 is MNHEY, CDR2 SVGEGT. The CDR3 loop reads CASSPHSGGASYNEQFF. The CDR3, as DNA: TGTGCCAGCAGTCCACATAGCGGGGGGGCTAGCTACAATGAGCAGTTCTTC.

The CDR3 spells CASGGGPENEQYV. The CDR3 DNA is TGCGCCAGCGGGGGGGGGCCTGAAAACGAGCAGTACGTC. J is TRBJ2-7 and V is TRBV10-1; D is possibly TRBD2 (7 bases). The CDR3 sequence is 13 residues long. V gave up 8 bases and J gave up 5 bases, with 16 bases separating them. The germline V gene encodes CDR1 WNHNN and CDR2 SYGVQD (reference sequence).

V and J are TRBV27 and TRBJ2-7; D gene unclear. Trimming shortened V by 2 bases and J by 2 bases, and 19 bases separated the two germline ends. This CDR3 comprises 17 residues. CDR1 is MNHEY and CDR2 is SMNVEV in the germline V gene (reference sequence). DNA of the CDR3: TGTGCCAGCAGTTTAGCGGCCTCCCCTCGTCCGACCTACGAGCAGTACTTC. Its translation is CASSLAASPRPTYEQYF.

The gene calls are TRBV6-2 or TRBV6-3 and TRBJ1-2; no clear D. V shed 2 bases and J shed 4 bases, with 17 bases lying between them. CDR1 and CDR2 (germline): MNHEY, SVGEGT. There are 16 residues in the CDR3. The CDR3 region is CASSYGPAGGGYGYTF. The CDR3, as DNA: TGTGCCAGCAGTTACGGGCCTGCAGGTGGAGGCTATGGCTACACCTTC.

The chain has TRBV7-9 and TRBJ2-2, with TRBD1 as a possible D gene (6 bases). This CDR3 has 15 amino acids. V lost 1 base and J lost 4, with 10 bases in between. Germline V lookup: CDR1 SEHNR, CDR2 FQNEAQ (reference sequence). The CDR3 here is CASSLVQGTTGELFF. The CDR3 DNA reads TGTGCCAGCAGCTTAGTACAGGGAACCACCGGGGAGCTGTTTTTT.

The chain links TRBV19 to TRBJ2-7; maybe TRBD1 (8 bases). The V gene lost 5 bases and the J gene lost 4 bases, with 18 bases spanning the gap. The CDR3 has 15 residues. Per germline, CDR1 LNHDA and CDR2 SQIVND (reference sequence). CDR3 sequence: CASSPRHRGGYEQYF. The CDR3 DNA sequence: TGTGCCAGTAGTCCCCGCCACAGGGGGGGTTACGAGCAGTACTTC.

This chain connects TRBV5-5 to TRBJ1-1; TRBD1 is a possible D gene (6 bases). The germline CDR1 and CDR2 sequences are SGHKS and YYEKEE (reference sequence). The CDR3 extends over 16 amino acids. V was shortened by 2 bases and J by 1 base, with 15 bases between the two germline ends. The DNA for the CDR3 is TGTGCCAGCAGCTTTACAGGGACGTTGCCGAACACTGAAGCTTTCTTT. Protein: CASSFTGTLPNTEAFF. The whole variable domain, filled in from reference TRBV5-5 and TRBJ1-1, reads DAGVTQSPTHLIKTRGQQVTLRCSPISGHKSVSWYQQVLGQGPQFIFQYYEKEERGRGNFPDRFSARQFPNYSSELNVNALLLGDSALYLCASSFTGTLPNTEAFFGQGTRLTVV.

The chain joins TRBV9 to TRBJ1-2; D is unclear. Trimming shortened V by 1 base and J by 6 bases, and 25 bases separated the two germline ends. The CDR3 is 18 residues long. Germline V gives CDR1 SGDLS, CDR2 YYNGEE. The CDR3 region is CASSVMSHGPPMGDGYTF. As DNA, the CDR3 is TGTGCCAGCAGCGTAATGAGCCACGGGCCCCCAATGGGAGATGGCTACACCTTC.

This rearrangement joins TRBV27 to TRBJ1-2; D gene unclear. V was trimmed by 6 bases and J by 8 bases, leaving 16 bases between them. CDR1 and CDR2 (germline): MNHEY, SMNVEV (reference sequence). The CDR3 contains 13 residues. The DNA of the CDR3 is TGTGCCAGCAGCCTATCGGAGGGCGGCGGCTACACCTTC. Translation gives CASSLSEGGGYTF.

With respect to this clone: The same CDR3 can be traced to other DNA sequences in this sample. The chain employs TRBV6-5 and TRBJ1-2; weak D call: TRBD1 (6 bases). CDR1 is MNHEY, CDR2 SVGAGI, per germline. V lost 0 bases and J 5 bases, leaving 10 bases between the germline ends. The CDR3 runs to 14 residues. CDR3 residues: CASSYSRGNYGYTF. CDR3 DNA sequence: TGTGCCAGCAGTTACTCGAGGGGGAATTATGGCTACACCTTC.

The rearrangement links TRBV12-5 to TRBJ1-1; D may be TRBD1 (6 bases). The CDR3 totals 20 residues. V was cut by 1 base and J by 2 bases, with 26 bases left in between. Germline CDR1 is LGHNT and CDR2 is FRNRAP. CDR3 amino acids: CASGLDKEGGGFCPNTEAFF. For the CDR3, the DNA is TGTGCTAGTGGTTTGGACAAGGAGGGGGGGGGCTTCTGCCCAAACACTGAAGCTTTCTTT.

In its sample, this clone was seen once. The genes are TRBV18 and TRBJ1-4; D call uncertain. There are 12 residues in the CDR3. The V gene lost 3 bases and the J gene lost 8 bases, with 7 bases spanning the gap. Germline V gene data show CDR1 as KGHSH and CDR2 as LQKENI. As DNA, the CDR3 is TGTGCCAGCTCACCGTACGGGGAAAAACTGTTTTTT. Residues: CASSPYGEKLFF. The variable domain in full, completed from reference TRBV18 and TRBJ1-4, reads NAGVMQNPRHLVRRRGQEARLRCSPMKGHSHVYWYRQLPEEGLKFMVYLQKENIIDESGMPKERFSAEFPKEGPSILRIQQVVRGDSAAYFCASSPYGEKLFFGSGTQLSVL.

The rearrangement joins TRBV4-1 to TRBJ2-3; D ambiguous. Trimming stripped 1 base from V and 0 bases from J, with 11 bases between. The CDR3 covers 16 residues. Germline V CDR1 and CDR2: MGHRA, YSYEKL. In DNA form, the CDR3 reads TGCGCCAGCAGCCAAGTAGAGTGGAGCAGCACAGATACGCAGTATTTT. It encodes CASSQVEWSSTDTQYF.

The genes are TRBV10-3 and TRBJ1-1; D not resolved. CDR3 length: 14 amino acids. V lost 2 bases and J lost 1, with 8 bases in between. Looked up from germline, CDR1 is ENHRY and CDR2 is SYGVKD. CDR3 nucleotide sequence: TGTGCCATCAGTGAGGCCGGTTGGAACACTGAAGCTTTCTTT. It codes for CAISEAGWNTEAFF.

This clone was seen once. The CDR3 protein is CASSLSFQEQFF. CDR3 DNA sequence: TGTGCCAGCAGTCTTAGCTTTCAGGAGCAGTTCTTC. The chain couples TRBV12-3 or TRBV12-4 to TRBJ2-1; D unclear. Trimming took off 5 bases at V and 10 bases at J, with 12 bases between the two ends. The CDR3 is 12 residues long.

The chain joins TRBV7-3 to TRBJ2-3, with TRBD2 matching 12 bases. The V gene end was trimmed by 1 base and the J gene end by 5 bases; junction bases not matched to a gene: 7. The CDR3 covers 17 residues. The germline CDR1 and CDR2 sequences are SGHTA and FQGTGA. Here the CDR3 DNA reads TGTGCCAGCAGCTTAAGGCCTAGCGGGGGGGCGCGAGATACGCAGTATTTT. It yields the protein CASSLRPSGGARDTQYF.